These T cell receptor beta chains were read from a single sample in a study of T cells after yellow fever vaccination. TCRdb redid the calling of the 5' RACE reads with MiXCR, one entry per CDR3 protein. This table holds around 610,000 distinct CDR3 sequences, approximately 13% found once. Sequenced here: PBMCs, sampled on the day of the yellow fever booster vaccination. These receptor sequences come from a young man who received the YFV17D yellow fever vaccine. Both conserved end residues are part of each CDR3. A row's size may be missing; if present it is once, few, many or a size class.

>TRBV12-3/TRBV12-4|few
CASSSPTSGAKETQYF
>TRBV27|few
CASRQVAGKRQYF
>TRBV7-2|few
CASSAGPGSSYEQYF
>TRBV29-1|few
CSPTAGETQYF
>TRBV20-1|.
CSANPISGRNTGELFF
>TRBV5-5|once
CASKRDTTVYGYTF
>TRBV2|.
CASSIEQGNQPQHF
>TRBV30|.
CAWAKQGNQPQHF
>TRBV20-1|few
CSGGGNTEAFF
>TRBV6-5|.
CASSYSVGVNYNEQFF
>TRBV12-3/TRBV12-4|few
CASSTQSGAVGYTF
>TRBV7-6|.
CASSLDVQALYEQYF
>TRBV20-1|.
CSARLTSGTFYEQYF
>TRBV5-6|.
CASSKGLAGDIQYF
>TRBV5-1|once
CASSLGFPTSTDTQYF
>TRBV28|.
CASSFGVQNTEAFF
>TRBV11-2|few
CASSLRGVGGLSPYEQYF
>TRBV5-4|few
CASSENPGQYGEAFF